The T cell receptor (beta chain) described here comes from a study of T cell responses to AZD1222 COVID-19 vaccine. Findings and limits, study-wide: Just five to seven people given AZD1222 tested seropositive at baseline. Distributed over spike, vaccine-associated CD4 TCRs predominated at 160-218 and 743-854. Repertoire samples came only from after the peak T cell response. Increases in Spike-specific TCR breadth and depth were seen after two AZD1222 doses.

As for this clone: Its target is unknown.

TCRdb's table, derived via immunoSEQ multiplex PCR, lists solely in-frame clones and lacks some. The repertoire consists of 150,000 to 200,000 clones, with 85% to 95% occurring once and the leading ten covering more than 9%. The receptor's source is an adult in good health. This sample comprised peripheral blood, obtained on day 0 of AZD1222 vaccination.

CDR3 coding DNA: TGTGCCAGCATCCTAGCGGGGTCCTACGAGCAGTACTTC. It translates to CASILAGSYEQYF. The chain joins TRBV6-5 to TRBJ2-7; 9 bases agree with TRBD2. Looked up from germline, CDR1 is MNHEY and CDR2 is SVGAGI. The CDR3 is made up of 13 amino acids. J was trimmed by 1 base and V by 7 bases; bases with no gene match: 2.